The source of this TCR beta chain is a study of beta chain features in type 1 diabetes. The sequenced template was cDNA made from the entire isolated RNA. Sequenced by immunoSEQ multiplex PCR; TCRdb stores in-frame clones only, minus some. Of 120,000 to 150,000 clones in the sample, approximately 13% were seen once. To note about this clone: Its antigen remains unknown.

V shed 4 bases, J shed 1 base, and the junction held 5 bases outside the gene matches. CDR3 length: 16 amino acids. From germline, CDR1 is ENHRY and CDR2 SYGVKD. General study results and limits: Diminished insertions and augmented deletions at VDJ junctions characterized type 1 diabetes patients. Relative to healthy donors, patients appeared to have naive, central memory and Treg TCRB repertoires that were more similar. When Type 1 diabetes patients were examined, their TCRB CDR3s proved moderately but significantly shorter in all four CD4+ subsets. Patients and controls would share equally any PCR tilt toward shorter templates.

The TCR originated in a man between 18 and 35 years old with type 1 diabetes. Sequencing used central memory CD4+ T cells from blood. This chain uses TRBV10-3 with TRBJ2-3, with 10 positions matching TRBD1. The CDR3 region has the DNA TGTGCCATCAGTGTCTCCGGGACAGGGGGCACAGATACGCAGTATTTT. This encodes CAISVSGTGGTDTQYF.